The clone carrying this TCR beta chain was found many times. Time point: patch test 1, 2 weeks after DPC sensitization. Stated treatment: therapeutic diphenylcyclopropenone sensitization with weekly scalp DPC. These data belong to a study of human T cells and chemical hapten exposure. TCRdb called the RACE reads again in MiXCR, with one record for every CDR3 protein. Among roughly 360,000 distinct CDR3 sequences, around 5% were seen once, and the ten largest hold roughly 2.4%. Germline trimming cut 3 bases from V and 3 bases from J; bases unmatched to any gene: 3. The CDR3 runs 16 residues. CDR1 LGHNA and CDR2 YSLEER come from the germline V gene.

The clonotype comes from a woman aged 50 to 65 with alopecia areata. Some clones in this sample may be carry-over from other donors' samples. The rearrangement joins TRBV4-3 to TRBJ2-1; 12 bases align to TRBD2. The sequences come from whole blood, collected in connection with sensitization to the hapten diphenylcyclopropenone (DPC). Here the CDR3 DNA reads TGCGCCAGCAGCCACGAACTAGCGGGAGGCTACAATGAGCAGTTCTTC. The encoded protein is CASSHELAGGYNEQFF.